Each of the 27 T cell receptor beta chains below was sequenced from the same sample in a study of blood T cell repertoires in COVID-19. Profiled with immunoSEQ multiplex PCR; TCRdb holds only in-frame clones, not every one. The sample includes about 320,000 clones, about nine tenths of them seen just once. Material: PBMCs or T cells enriched from blood (not recorded which). The receptors here all came from a man between 60 and 75 years old who had recovered from COVID-19.

The genes are TRBV4-2 and TRBJ2-1; perhaps TRBD1 as D (5 bases). The germline V gene has CDR1 LGHNA and CDR2 YNFKEQ. The CDR3 sequence is 16 residues long. The V and J ends lost 6 bases and 3 bases respectively, with 18 bases between them. In DNA, the CDR3 is TGTGCCAGCAGGGACGAACAGGTTTCCCGCTACAATGAGCAGTTCTTC. Translated: CASRDEQVSRYNEQFF.

This chain connects TRBV19 to TRBJ1-2; D not certain. Trimming took off 5 bases at V and 4 bases at J, with 20 bases between the two ends. There are 16 residues in the CDR3. The germline V gene has CDR1 LNHDA and CDR2 SQIVND (reference sequence). The CDR3 loop reads CASSPDGVRAGYGYTF. In DNA, the CDR3 is TGTGCCAGTAGTCCCGATGGTGTTCGGGCGGGCTATGGCTACACCTTC.

The J gene is TRBJ1-3, the V gene TRBV28, with D perhaps TRBD1 (6 bases). This CDR3 is built from 16 residues. Deletions cut 3 bases from V and 3 bases from J, with 15 bases between. Germline V CDR1 and CDR2: MDHEN, SYDVKM. The CDR3 sequence: CASSFRPGRGGNTIYF. The CDR3 region has the DNA TGTGCCAGCAGTTTTCGCCCTGGCAGGGGTGGAAACACCATATATTTT.

V usage is TRBV5-1 and J usage is TRBJ2-5, with TRBD1 as a possible D gene (6 bases). V was clipped by 6 bases and J by 5 bases, with 17 bases between them. This CDR3 spans 14 amino acids. Germline CDR1 and CDR2: SGHRS and YFSETQ. The CDR3: CASNSQGGVETQYF. The CDR3 nucleotides read TGCGCCAGCAACAGCCAAGGGGGAGTCGAGACCCAGTACTTC.

This clone has a handful of counts. The chain couples TRBV2 to TRBJ2-7; 8 nucleotides agree with TRBD1. Trimming took 3 bases from V and 0 from J; bases not matched to a gene: 7. Germline V gives CDR1 SNHLY, CDR2 FYNNEI. This CDR3 region has 16 residues. Written as DNA, the CDR3 is TGTGCCAGCAGTGAGCAACCGGGACAGGTCTCCTACGAGCAGTACTTC. Its translation is CASSEQPGQVSYEQYF.

V is TRBV15 and J is TRBJ2-5; 8 bases line up with TRBD2. This CDR3 has 18 residues. The junction had 13 bases not matched to a gene; V was cut back by 0 bases and J by 4 bases. Germline V gene sequence: CDR1 LNHNV, CDR2 YYDKDF (reference sequence). The CDR3 is CATSRDLPNSGNGETQYF. The DNA of the CDR3 is TGTGCCACCAGCAGAGATCTCCCAAATAGCGGGAATGGAGAGACCCAGTACTTC.

The rearrangement joins TRBV4-3 to TRBJ1-5; D possibly corresponds to TRBD1 (6 bases). Trimming removed 3 bases at V and 1 base at J, with 19 bases between. The CDR3 runs 18 residues. The germline gives CDR1 LGHNA, CDR2 YSLEER. Written as DNA, the CDR3 is TGCGCCAGCAGCCAGGAACGCACAGGGAAAGGGAGCAATCAGCCCCAGCATTTT. This codes for CASSQERTGKGSNQPQHF.

The J gene is TRBJ1-5, the V gene TRBV19; D uncertain. Per germline, CDR1 LNHDA and CDR2 SQIVND (reference sequence). CDR3 length: 13 residues. V dropped 10 bases and J dropped 7 bases, with 17 bases sitting between them. CDR3 loop: CATSGFSEQPQHF. The CDR3 DNA reads as TGTGCCACGAGCGGCTTTTCGGAGCAGCCCCAGCATTTT.

The chain uses TRBV11-1 and TRBJ2-1, with TRBD2 identical over 9 bases. CDR1 is SGHAT and CDR2 is FQDESV in the germline V gene (reference sequence). The CDR3 consists of 16 residues. Trimming took 6 bases from V and 1 from J; bases not matched to a gene: 7. The CDR3 DNA reads TGTGCCAGCAGAGCGACTAGCGGTTCTTCCTACAATGAGCAGTTCTTC. It specifies CASRATSGSSYNEQFF.

The J gene is TRBJ2-3, the V gene TRBV7-2; D remains ambiguous. There are 15 residues in the CDR3. The germline V and J ends were trimmed by 3 bases and 0 bases, with 10 bases remaining between them. In germline, CDR1 is SGHTA, CDR2 FQGNSA. CDR3 nucleotide sequence: TGTGCCAGCAGCTTTACACCCCCGAGCACAGATACGCAGTATTTT. It translates to CASSFTPPSTDTQYF.

The rearrangement uses TRBV6-5 and TRBJ1-2, with D unclear. V was shortened by 6 bases and J by 3 bases, with 17 bases between the two germline ends. Germline-derived CDR1 and CDR2 are MNHEY and SVGAGI. This CDR3 is built from 15 residues. The CDR3 region is CASSSGFSLDYGYTF. Here the CDR3 DNA reads TGTGCCAGCAGCTCGGGATTCTCATTAGACTATGGCTACACCTTC.

This chain uses TRBV11-2 with TRBJ1-3; D might be TRBD1 (5 bases). The V end was cut by 0 bases, the J end by 0 bases, with 6 bases between. Germline lookup yields CDR1 SGHAT and CDR2 FQNNGV. The CDR3 has 15 residues. This CDR3 reads CASSLDGGSGNTIYF. CDR3 nucleotides: TGTGCCAGCAGCTTAGACGGGGGCTCTGGAAACACCATATATTTT.

The V and J genes are TRBV9 and TRBJ1-2; D is possibly TRBD1 (5 bases). The CDR3 runs to 14 residues. Between the trimmed V and J ends, which lost 4 bases and 4 bases, there was a span of 14 bases. Germline V gene lookup returns CDR1 SGDLS and CDR2 YYNGEE. The CDR3 region is CASSSQERGYGYTF. In DNA form, the CDR3 reads TGTGCCAGCAGCTCTCAAGAAAGGGGCTATGGCTACACCTTC.

The rearrangement links TRBV19 to TRBJ2-2, with D perhaps TRBD1 (6 bases). Trimming took off 1 base at V and 0 bases at J, with 9 bases between the two ends. Germline CDR1 is LNHDA and CDR2 is SQIVND (reference sequence). The CDR3 extends over 16 amino acids. The CDR3 region is CASSIGDRPNTGELFF. The CDR3 DNA sequence: TGTGCCAGTAGTATAGGAGACAGGCCGAACACCGGGGAGCTGTTTTTT.

The chain has TRBV12-3 or TRBV12-4 and TRBJ1-1, with D possibly matching TRBD1 (6 bases). The V end lost 3 bases, the J end lost 4 bases, and 9 bases lay between the germline ends. The CDR3 runs to 13 residues. CDR3 region: CASSFAGATEAFF. In DNA, the CDR3 is TGTGCCAGCAGTTTTGCGGGGGCCACTGAAGCTTTCTTT.

The chain carries TRBV11-2 and TRBJ2-7, with a possible D match to TRBD1 (5 bases). The CDR3 is 13 residues long. V was cut by 4 bases and J by 2 bases, with 9 bases left in between. Germline V gene data show CDR1 as SGHAT and CDR2 as FQNNGV. CDR3 nucleotide sequence: TGTGCCAGCAGCTCGGGCAGGGCCTACGAGCAGTACTTC. Encoded protein: CASSSGRAYEQYF.

The J gene is TRBJ1-2, the V gene TRBV14, with D unclear. Between the trimmed V and J ends, which lost 4 bases and 2 bases, there was a span of 5 bases. This CDR3 comprises 12 residues. Germline V CDR1 and CDR2: SGHDN, FVKESK. In DNA, the CDR3 is TGTGCCAGCAGCCCCATGAACTATGGCTACACCTTC. Protein sequence: CASSPMNYGYTF.

The chain is built from TRBV18 and TRBJ2-5; TRBD1 matches 8 bases. J lost 1 base, V lost 1 base, and 2 bases had no gene match. CDR1 and CDR2 from the germline V gene are KGHSH and LQKENI. This CDR3 spans 15 amino acids. CDR3 DNA: TGTGCCAGCTCACCACGACAGGGGACCCAAGAGACCCAGTACTTC. This gives the protein CASSPRQGTQETQYF.

The chain carries TRBV28 and TRBJ1-2, with no clear D. This CDR3 spans 11 amino acids. Trimming stripped 8 bases from V and 3 bases from J, with 7 bases between. Germline V lookup: CDR1 MDHEN, CDR2 SYDVKM. The chain's CDR3 is CASAGDYGYTF. The DNA of the CDR3 is TGTGCCAGCGCCGGGGACTATGGCTACACCTTC.

V usage is TRBV24-1 and J usage is TRBJ2-7; D may be TRBD1 (5 bases). Trimming stripped 1 base from V and 3 bases from J, with 21 bases between. The germline CDR1 and CDR2 sequences are KGHDR and SFDVKD. The CDR3 extends over 18 amino acids. Written as DNA, the CDR3 is TGTGCCACCAGTGATTTAAAGGCCGACAGCAGACCCCTCTACGAGCAGTACTTC. This codes for CATSDLKADSRPLYEQYF.

J is TRBJ1-2 and V is TRBV28; 8 bases line up with TRBD1. There are 18 residues in the CDR3. The ends lost 2 bases at V and 3 bases at J; junction bases unmatched: 14. Germline V CDR1 and CDR2: MDHEN, SYDVKM. DNA for the CDR3: TGTGCCAGCAGTTTAAGTAGGGCAGGGGGCTTTGGCGACTATGGCTACACCTTC. Residues: CASSLSRAGGFGDYGYTF.

V and J are TRBV7-8 and TRBJ1-2; D may be TRBD1 (6 bases). The CDR3 spans 15 residues. Germline V gives CDR1 SGHVS, CDR2 FQNEAQ. Trimming left V 0 bases short and J 7 bases short, with 15 bases between. The CDR3 region has the DNA TGTGCCAGCAGCTTAGCGTGGGCAGGGGAAGGTGGCTACACCTTC. Its protein product is CASSLAWAGEGGYTF.

The V and J genes are TRBV5-4 and TRBJ2-1; 14 nucleotides line up with TRBD2. The CDR3 totals 15 residues. The J segment lost 5 bases and the V segment lost 4 bases, leaving 2 bases of the junction unmatched. Germline lookup yields CDR1 SGHNT and CDR2 YYREEE (reference sequence). CDR3 bases: TGTGCCAGCAGCCAGACTAGCGGGAGGGACAATGAGCAGTTCTTC. The encoded protein is CASSQTSGRDNEQFF.

The chain recombines TRBV3-1 (or the pseudogene TRBV3-2) with TRBJ1-1, with D uncertain. The CDR3 is made up of 14 amino acids. The germline V gene has CDR1 LGHDT and CDR2 YNNKEL (reference sequence). V was cut by 5 bases and J by 4 bases, with 14 bases left in between. In DNA, the CDR3 is TGTGCCAGCAGCAGGGAGGTAATCGGCACTGAAGCTTTCTTT. As protein: CASSREVIGTEAFF.

The chain recombines TRBV9 with TRBJ2-3; the match to TRBD2 covers 11 bases. This CDR3 is 16 amino acids long. Germline CDR1 and CDR2: SGDLS and YYNGEE. V trimming: 0 bases; J trimming: 0 bases; junction bases outside the gene matches: 0. CDR3 protein: CASSVGTSGSTDTQYF. In DNA, the CDR3 is TGTGCCAGCAGCGTAGGGACTAGCGGGAGCACAGATACGCAGTATTTT.

This chain uses TRBV7-2 with TRBJ1-1; D gene ambiguous. The CDR3 is 13 residues long. The V end lost 2 bases, the J end lost 2 bases, and 6 bases lay between the germline ends. Germline CDR1 and CDR2: SGHTA and FQGNSA. DNA of the CDR3: TGTGCCAGCAGCTTACGGGGAAACACTGAAGCTTTCTTT. It translates to CASSLRGNTEAFF.

V is TRBV24-1 and J is TRBJ1-5; 10 nucleotides match TRBD1. The CDR3 has 13 residues. Germline V lookup: CDR1 KGHDR, CDR2 SFDVKD. The ends lost 7 bases at V and 10 bases at J; junction bases unmatched: 6. The chain's CDR3 is CATSRDRGYPQHF. The DNA for the CDR3 is TGTGCCACCAGCCGGGACAGGGGATACCCCCAGCATTTT.